Listed below are T cell receptor beta chains from one sample, sequenced in a study of blood T cell repertoires in COVID-19. TCRdb keeps only in-frame clones here, not all; method: immunoSEQ multiplex PCR. Seen here are approximately 96,000 clones, 70% to 90% observed once, and the top ten hold over 2.5%. Specimen: peripheral blood. The receptors stem from a woman over 75 with acute or convalescent COVID-19. Both conserved end residues are part of each CDR3. The D gene is left open where the match is weak.

D gene,J gene,V gene,CDR3 protein
NA,TRBJ1-6,TRBV9,CASSVGELRGFSRNSPLHF
TRBD1,TRBJ1-1,TRBV5-4,CASSPGQGLNTEAFF
TRBD1,TRBJ2-2,TRBV19,CASSIAQGAAGELFF
NA,TRBJ2-7,TRBV7-9,CASSFAGSRYEQYF
NA,TRBJ1-4,TRBV19,CASSIGGGAGKLFF
NA,TRBJ1-2,TRBV4-3,CASSQGGDLYGYTF
TRBD1,TRBJ2-7,TRBV15,CATSRDLTGESYEQYF
NA,TRBJ2-3,TRBV5-6,CASSLAQGRGDTQYF
NA,TRBJ2-5,TRBV18,CASSPLLDTETQYF
NA,TRBJ2-1,TRBV29-1,CSVEEQINEQFF
NA,TRBJ2-7,TRBV11-2,CASSFGPSESYEQYF
TRBD2,TRBJ2-1,TRBV6-6,CASSPTGLAGASYNEQFF
TRBD2,TRBJ2-3,TRBV4-2,CASSQDLWTSGGRGQYF
NA,TRBJ1-3,TRBV7-9,CASSTPSGDRNTIYF
TRBD1,TRBJ2-6,TRBV7-8,CASSLETGAGANVLTF
NA,TRBJ1-4,TRBV5-1,CASSLGDLGKLFF
NA,TRBJ2-1,TRBV15,CATSRELYNEQFF
NA,TRBJ2-2,TRBV7-2,CASRTSGGGELFF
NA,TRBJ2-2,TRBV24-1,CATSDLSRPGELFF
NA,TRBJ2-1,TRBV11-1,CASSGGTRDEQFF
TRBD1,TRBJ1-1,TRBV28,CASSLWPGTGDTEAFF
TRBD1,TRBJ2-3,TRBV7-3,CASGTGADTQYF
NA,TRBJ2-7,TRBV5-5,CASSRQAGATYEQYF
NA,TRBJ2-5,TRBV5-5,CASRVGQETQYF
TRBD1,TRBJ1-1,TRBV29-1,CSAGQGDVGTEAFF
NA,TRBJ1-1,TRBV18,CASSPSGGTEAFF
TRBD1,TRBJ1-2,TRBV18,CASSPEGGSNYGYTF
NA,TRBJ1-2,TRBV15,CATSRDLWGQGGYTF
NA,TRBJ1-5,TRBV24-1,CATSEAAASQPQHF
TRBD1,TRBJ1-1,TRBV28,CASSLQQGSAEAFF
TRBD2,TRBJ2-2,TRBV20-1,CSASFGLAGSANTGELFF
NA,TRBJ1-4,TRBV7-9,CASSFSIRGEKLFF
TRBD1,TRBJ1-2,TRBV6-5,CASSRTGANGYGYTF
TRBD1,TRBJ1-4,TRBV7-2,CASSNRGGKLFF
NA,TRBJ2-1,TRBV29-1,CSVDRLDNEQFF
TRBD1,TRBJ2-1,TRBV27,CASSFPEGANNEQFF
TRBD1,TRBJ2-3,TRBV4-2,CASSPRAQGSTYTQYF
TRBD1,TRBJ1-2,TRBV2,CASSEEGAVEGYTF
NA,TRBJ1-4,TRBV5-1,CASSLDRNYEKLFF
TRBD1,TRBJ2-3,TRBV7-7,CASSPGQGDTDTQYF
NA,TRBJ1-2,TRBV19,CASSINGFDYGYTF
NA,TRBJ2-7,TRBV18,CASSPLRSGLPGEQYF
NA,TRBJ2-3,TRBV7-7,CASSPSIGQGGDTQYF
TRBD1,TRBJ1-2,TRBV29-1,CSVEGTPGQSYGYTF
NA,TRBJ2-1,TRBV5-1,CASSLLQGYNEQFF